Listed below are T cell receptor beta chains from one sample, sequenced in a study of T cell responses to AZD1222 COVID-19 vaccine. Clones were sequenced by immunoSEQ multiplex PCR, and TCRdb holds only the in-frame ones, with some missing. The sample shows about 96,000 clones, around 89% of them seen only once. Sequencing was performed on peripheral blood, taken on day 0 of AZD1222 vaccination. These receptors all stem from an adult in good health. The CDR3 runs from the conserved cysteine through the conserved F or W. The D gene is left open where the match is weak. Clone size appears in some rows only: once, few, many, or a class for an expanded clone.

>-|TRBD1|TRBV28|TRBJ1-5
CASHSGDRNQPQHF
TGTGCCAGCCATTCAGGGGACAGGAATCAGCCCCAGCATTTT
>many|TRBD1|TRBV5-1|TRBJ1-4
CASSVQGSGAEKLFF
TGCGCCAGCAGCGTACAGGGGTCAGGGGCCGAAAAACTGTTTTTT
>-|-|TRBV7-2|TRBJ2-4
CASSLQGNLAKNIQYF
TGTGCCAGCAGCTTACAGGGGAATTTAGCCAAAAACATTCAGTACTTC
>-|TRBD1|TRBV19|TRBJ1-5
CASSQGQVSNQPQHF
TGTGCCAGTAGCCAGGGACAGGTTAGCAATCAGCCCCAGCATTTT
>few|-|TRBV7-3|TRBJ2-3
CASSLPGTDTQYF
TGTGCCAGCAGCCTCCCGGGCACAGATACGCAGTATTTT
>-|-|TRBV4-3|TRBJ1-2
CASSHPDSYYGYTF
TGCGCCAGCAGCCACCCGGACAGCTACTATGGCTACACCTTC
>-|-|TRBV3-1/TRBV3-2|TRBJ1-5
CASSQDFRDQPQHF
TGTGCCAGCAGCCAAGATTTTAGGGATCAGCCCCAGCATTTT
>-|-|TRBV29-1|TRBJ2-3
CSVESGDTQYF
TGCAGCGTTGAATCCGGAGATACGCAGTATTTT
>-|-|TRBV30|TRBJ2-2
CAWNQGQHTGELFF
TGTGCCTGGAACCAAGGGCAGCACACCGGGGAGCTGTTTTTT
>-|-|TRBV7-9|TRBJ2-7
CASSLSSYEQYF
TGTGCCAGCAGCTTATCCTCCTACGAGCAGTACTTC
>-|-|TRBV7-6|TRBJ1-2
CASSLGTGANYGYTF
TGTGCCAGCAGCTTAGGGACGGGCGCTAACTATGGCTACACCTTC
>-|-|TRBV30|TRBJ2-1
CAWSSSLYEQFF
TGTGCCTGGAGTAGCAGCTTATACGAGCAGTTCTTC
>-|-|TRBV11-2|TRBJ1-1
CASSLEPRGRGEAFF
TGTGCCAGCAGCTTAGAGCCCAGGGGAAGGGGTGAAGCTTTCTTT
>-|-|TRBV5-6|TRBJ2-7
CASSLVSVHYEQYF
TGTGCCAGCAGCTTGGTATCAGTTCACTACGAGCAGTACTTC
>once|-|TRBV7-3|TRBJ2-1
CASSSSQGHEQFF
TGTGCCAGCAGTTCTTCCCAGGGACATGAGCAGTTCTTC
>-|-|TRBV30|TRBJ1-6
CAWSVLPDTGGSPLHF
TGTGCCTGGAGTGTACTTCCGGATACGGGGGGTTCACCCCTCCACTTT
>-|TRBD2|TRBV4-3|TRBJ2-7
CASSRTSGLYEQYF
TGCGCCAGCAGCCGGACTAGCGGGCTCTACGAGCAGTACTTC
>-|-|TRBV2|TRBJ1-2
CASSENKQHYGYTF
TGTGCCAGCAGTGAGAATAAACAGCACTATGGCTACACCTTC